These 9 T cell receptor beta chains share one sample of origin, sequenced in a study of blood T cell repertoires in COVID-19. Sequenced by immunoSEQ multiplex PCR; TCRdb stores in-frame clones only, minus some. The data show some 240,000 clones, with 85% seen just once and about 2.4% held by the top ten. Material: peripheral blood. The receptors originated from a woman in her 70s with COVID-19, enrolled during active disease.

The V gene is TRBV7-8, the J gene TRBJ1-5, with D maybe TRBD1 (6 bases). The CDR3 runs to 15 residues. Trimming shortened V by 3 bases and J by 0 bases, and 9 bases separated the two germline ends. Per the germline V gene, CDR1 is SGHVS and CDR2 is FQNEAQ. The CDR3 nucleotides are TGTGCCAGCAGCTTGACAGGAGATAGCAATCAGCCCCAGCATTTT. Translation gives CASSLTGDSNQPQHF.

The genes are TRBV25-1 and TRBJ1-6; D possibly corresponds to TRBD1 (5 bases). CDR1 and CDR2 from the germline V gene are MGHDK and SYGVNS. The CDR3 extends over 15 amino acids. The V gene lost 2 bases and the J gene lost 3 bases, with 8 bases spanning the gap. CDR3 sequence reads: CASSERRGYNSPLHF. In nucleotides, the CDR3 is TGTGCCAGCAGTGAACGGAGGGGCTATAATTCACCCCTCCACTTT. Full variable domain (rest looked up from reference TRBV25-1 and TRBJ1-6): EADIYQTPRYLVIGTGKKITLECSQTMGHDKMYWYQQDPGMELHLIHYSYGVNSTEKGDLSSESTVSRIRTEHFPLTLESARPSHTSQYLCASSERRGYNSPLHFGNGTRLTVT.

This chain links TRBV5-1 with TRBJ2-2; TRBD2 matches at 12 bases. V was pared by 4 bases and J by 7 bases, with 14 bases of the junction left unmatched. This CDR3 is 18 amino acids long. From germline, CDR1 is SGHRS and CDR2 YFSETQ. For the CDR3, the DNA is TGCGCCAGCAGCCCCTCACTAGCGGGGGGCGGGTCCGTCGGGGAGCTGTTTTTT. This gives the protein CASSPSLAGGGSVGELFF.

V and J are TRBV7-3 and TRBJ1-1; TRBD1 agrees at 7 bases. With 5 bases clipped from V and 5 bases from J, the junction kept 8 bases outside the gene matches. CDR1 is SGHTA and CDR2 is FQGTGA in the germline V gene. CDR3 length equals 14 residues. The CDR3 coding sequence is TGTGCCAGCAGCCCGGACAGGCTGGGGACTGAAGCTTTCTTT. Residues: CASSPDRLGTEAFF.

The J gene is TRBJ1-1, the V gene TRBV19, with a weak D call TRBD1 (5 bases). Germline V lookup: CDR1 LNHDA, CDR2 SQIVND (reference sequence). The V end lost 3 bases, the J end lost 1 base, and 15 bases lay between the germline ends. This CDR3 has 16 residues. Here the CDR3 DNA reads TGTGCCAGTAGTATTGGGGGGGGGTATTCGAACACTGAAGCTTTCTTT. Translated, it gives CASSIGGGYSNTEAFF.

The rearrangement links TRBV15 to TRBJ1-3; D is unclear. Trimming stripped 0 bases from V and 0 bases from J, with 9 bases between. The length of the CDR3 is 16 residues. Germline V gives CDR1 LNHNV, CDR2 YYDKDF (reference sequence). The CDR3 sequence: CATSRDRGYSGNTIYF. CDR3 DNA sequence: TGTGCCACCAGCAGAGATAGAGGATACTCTGGAAACACCATATATTTT. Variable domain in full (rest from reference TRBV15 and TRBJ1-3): DAMVIQNPRYQVTQFGKPVTLSCSQTLNHNVMYWYQQKSSQAPKLLFHYYDKDFNNEADTPDNFQSRRPNTSFCFLDIRSPGLGDTAMYLCATSRDRGYSGNTIYFGEGSWLTVV.

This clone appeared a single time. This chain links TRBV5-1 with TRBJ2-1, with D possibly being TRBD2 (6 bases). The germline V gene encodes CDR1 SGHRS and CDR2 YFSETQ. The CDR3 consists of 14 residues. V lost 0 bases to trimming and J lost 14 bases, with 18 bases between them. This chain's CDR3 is CASSLGTDREFKFF. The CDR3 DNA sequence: TGCGCCAGCAGCTTGGGTACTGATCGGGAGTTTAAGTTCTTC.

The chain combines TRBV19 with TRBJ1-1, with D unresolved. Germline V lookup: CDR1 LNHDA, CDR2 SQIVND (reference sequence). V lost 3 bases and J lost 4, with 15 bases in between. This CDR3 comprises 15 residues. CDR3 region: CASSIPRVSITEAFF. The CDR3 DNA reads TGTGCCAGTAGTATTCCTCGGGTTTCAATCACTGAAGCTTTCTTT.

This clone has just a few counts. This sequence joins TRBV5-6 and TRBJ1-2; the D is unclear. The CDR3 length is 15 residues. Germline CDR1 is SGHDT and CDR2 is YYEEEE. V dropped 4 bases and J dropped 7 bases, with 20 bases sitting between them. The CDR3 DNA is TGTGCCAGCAGCCCGTATGGTCGAGGGCGCCTTGGCTACACCTTC. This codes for CASSPYGRGRLGYTF.